The rows below give T cell receptor beta chains drawn from one sample of a study of identical twins. Each CDR3 protein is one row after TCRdb ran MiXCR on the 5' RACE reads. The data show approximately 350,000 distinct CDR3 sequences, roughly an eighth seen once. The sample also formed part of further work on yellow fever vaccine responses in identical twins.

The sample was CD8+ T cells sorted from blood. The receptors shown here come from a woman between 18 and 29 years old in good health. Both conserved end residues are part of each CDR3. The order of the fields is D gene, J gene, clone size, V gene, CDR3 DNA, CDR3 protein. A D gene is named only where the DNA matches it firmly. Only part of the rows carry a size: once, few, many, or a class if the clone is expanded.

. | TRBJ2-5 | . | TRBV3-1 | TGTGCCAGCAGCCAAGAGGCCCTAGCGAGCTCTCAAGAGACCCAGTACTTC | CASSQEALASSQETQYF
. | TRBJ2-7 | few | TRBV10-2 | TGCGCCAGCAGTGAGAATAGCGGCTACGAGCAGTACTTC | CASSENSGYEQYF
. | TRBJ1-1 | many | TRBV5-1 | TGCGCCAGCAGCTTGGATGGGCTGGAAGACACTGAAGCTTTCTTT | CASSLDGLEDTEAFF
. | TRBJ2-1 | few | TRBV5-1 | TGCGCCAGCAGCTTGGTACGGGCTAGCGCCTACAATGAGCAGTTCTTC | CASSLVRASAYNEQFF
TRBD2 | TRBJ2-1 | many | TRBV4-1 | TGCGCCAGCAGCCAGTCGGGACTAGCGGGGGCTGGAGAGCAGTTCTTC | CASSQSGLAGAGEQFF
. | TRBJ2-2 | . | TRBV9 | TGTGCCAGCAACCCGTGGGGGGAGTGGACCGGGGAGCTGTTTTTT | CASNPWGEWTGELFF
. | TRBJ2-5 | . | TRBV3-1 | TGTGCCAGCAGCCATGAGGGGGTTAGTGAGACCCAGTACTTC | CASSHEGVSETQYF
. | TRBJ1-1 | . | TRBV27 | TGTGCCAGCAGACCCTTCGGGGGGCCGGTCACTGAAGCTTTCTTT | CASRPFGGPVTEAFF
TRBD1 | TRBJ2-6 | few | TRBV28 | TGTGCCAGCAGCCAACGGGACAGGTTATTCTCTGGGGCCAACGTCCTGACTTTC | CASSQRDRLFSGANVLTF
. | TRBJ2-7 | many | TRBV7-9 | TGTGCCAGCTCCCGGGACGGAGAATACGAGCAGTACTTC | CASSRDGEYEQYF
. | TRBJ1-3 | . | TRBV2 | TGTGCCAGCAGTCCTATGGACCCGGGAGGAAACACCATATATTTT | CASSPMDPGGNTIYF
. | TRBJ2-1 | few | TRBV27 | TGTGCCAGCAGGGCCGGGACATTATACAATGAGCAGTTCTTC | CASRAGTLYNEQFF
. | TRBJ2-7 | . | TRBV6-2/TRBV6-3 | TGTGCCAGCAGTTACTCTTCTAGCCGTTACGAGCAGTACTTC | CASSYSSSRYEQYF
TRBD2 | TRBJ2-7 | . | TRBV2 | TGTGCCAGCAGTGGACTAGCTGGAGGCGAGCAGTACTTC | CASSGLAGGEQYF
. | TRBJ2-1 | . | TRBV27 | TGTGCCAGCAGTTGGGGACTTAACAATGAGCAGTTCTTC | CASSWGLNNEQFF
TRBD1 | TRBJ2-4 | few | TRBV7-2 | TGTGCCAGCAGCTCAGGGGGCAGCGCCGAAAACATTCAGTACTTC | CASSSGGSAENIQYF
. | TRBJ1-1 | . | TRBV7-6 | TGTGCCAGCAGCTTAGAGATAAACACTGAAGCTTTCTTT | CASSLEINTEAFF
TRBD1 | TRBJ2-2 | once | TRBV10-2 | TGCGCCAGCAGTGAGTCGAGAGGGGGCAGGCACGGGGAGCTGTTTTTT | CASSESRGGRHGELFF
. | TRBJ2-1 | . | TRBV29-1 | TGCAGCGTTGAAGACAGGGAAGGCAATGAGCAGTTCTTC | CSVEDREGNEQFF
. | TRBJ2-5 | . | TRBV6-1 | TGTGCCGGCCGGTCGGAACGCACCCAAGAGACCCAGTACTTC | CAGRSERTQETQYF
. | TRBJ1-5 | . | TRBV5-1 | TGCGCCAGCAGCTTGGGGGGGAATTCGGGGCAGCCCCAGCATTTT | CASSLGGNSGQPQHF
. | TRBJ2-3 | . | TRBV4-2 | TGTGCCAGCAGCCAAGACGAGGGGTCAGATACGCAGTATTTT | CASSQDEGSDTQYF
. | TRBJ2-5 | many | TRBV3-1 | TGTGCCAGCAGCCAAGGGATGGAGACCCAGTACTTC | CASSQGMETQYF
. | TRBJ2-2 | many | TRBV4-1 | TGCGCCAGCAGCCAATCCCCGACTAGTCGCAGCGGGGAGCTGTTTTTT | CASSQSPTSRSGELFF
TRBD2 | TRBJ2-1 | . | TRBV20-1 | TGCAGTGCTAGAGAGGGAGGGGCCTACAATGAGCAGTTCTTC | CSAREGGAYNEQFF
. | TRBJ2-5 | . | TRBV27 | TGTGCCAGCAGGGGGCCAGAGACCCAGTACTTC | CASRGPETQYF
TRBD1 | TRBJ2-7 | . | TRBV11-2 | TGTGCCAGCAGCCTCCGGACAGGGTGCGAGCAGTACTTC | CASSLRTGCEQYF
TRBD2 | TRBJ2-1 | many | TRBV15 | TGTGCCACCAGCAGAGATAGACCCATGGACAGGGGGACTAGCGGGAGGGCCATCAACAATGAGCAGTTCTTC | CATSRDRPMDRGTSGRAINNEQFF
TRBD1 | TRBJ2-7 | . | TRBV11-3 | TGTGCCAGCAGCTTAGAGGGACAGCTAATCGACGAGCAGTACTTC | CASSLEGQLIDEQYF
TRBD2 | TRBJ2-1 | many | TRBV29-1 | TGCAGCGTTGACGGGAGCGGGAGTCGAAATTATAATGAGCAGTTCTTC | CSVDGSGSRNYNEQFF
. | TRBJ2-7 | few | TRBV7-7 | TGTGCCAGCAGCCTCTCGGACCGTCACTACGAGCAGTACTTC | CASSLSDRHYEQYF
TRBD1 | TRBJ2-7 | . | TRBV13 | TGTGCCAGCAGCTTGGTGGGACAGGGAGACGAGCAGTACTTC | CASSLVGQGDEQYF
. | TRBJ2-1 | . | TRBV7-2 | TGTGCCAGCAGCTTCCTTAGCGGCAATGAGCAGTTCTTC | CASSFLSGNEQFF
. | TRBJ1-1 | few | TRBV27 | TGTGCCAGCAGTTTATCGAGGGCAGCAAACACTGAAGCTTTCTTT | CASSLSRAANTEAFF
TRBD2 | TRBJ2-7 | many | TRBV6-5 | TGTGCCAGCAGTTATGCTAGCGGGAGTCCTTCCTACGAGCAGTACTTC | CASSYASGSPSYEQYF
. | TRBJ1-4 | . | TRBV13 | TGTGCCAGCAGCTTAGGGGCCACCGAAAAACTGTTTTTT | CASSLGATEKLFF
. | TRBJ2-7 | few | TRBV5-4 | TGTGCCAGCAGCTCTACGGGCCGTTTGGAGGTAGCGGCCTCCTACGAGCAGTACTTC | CASSSTGRLEVAASYEQYF
TRBD2 | TRBJ2-1 | many | TRBV12-3/TRBV12-4 | TGTGCCAGCAGTGAGTCTAGCGGACTCCTACCCAATTACAATGAGCAGTTCTTC | CASSESSGLLPNYNEQFF
TRBD1 | TRBJ2-1 | . | TRBV7-9 | TGTGCCAGCAGCACCGGGACAGGGGGGTCGCGTGAGCAGTTCTTC | CASSTGTGGSREQFF
. | TRBJ2-7 | few | TRBV24-1 | TGTGCCACCAGTGATTTGAGTAGTAACGAGCAGTACTTC | CATSDLSSNEQYF
TRBD2 | TRBJ2-7 | few | TRBV28 | TGTGCCAGCAGTATACTTAGCGGGAACTCCTACGAGCAGTACTTC | CASSILSGNSYEQYF
. | TRBJ2-3 | many | TRBV7-8 | TGTGCCAGCAGCTCCGAAGATGCGGAACGGAGGGGGGATACGCAGTATTTT | CASSSEDAERRGDTQYF
TRBD1 | TRBJ1-6 | . | TRBV14 | TGTGCCAGCAGCCGCCCGGGACAGGGACCGTCACCCCTCCACTTT | CASSRPGQGPSPLHF
. | TRBJ2-2 | many | TRBV7-2 | TGTGCCAGCAGCTTAGCGCTCGGTACCGGGGAGCTGTTTTTT | CASSLALGTGELFF
TRBD2 | TRBJ2-1 | few | TRBV20-1 | TGCAGTGCCCCCCAGACTAGCGGGAGTCTCTACAATGAGCAGTTCTTC | CSAPQTSGSLYNEQFF
. | TRBJ2-2 | few | TRBV7-9 | TGTGCCAGCAGCTTGGAGGGGAGGGAGCTGTTTTTT | CASSLEGRELFF
TRBD2 | TRBJ2-7 | . | TRBV2 | TGTGCCAGCAGGGCTAGCGGGAGGACCATGCCCTACGAGCAGTACTTC | CASRASGRTMPYEQYF
. | TRBJ2-7 | . | TRBV5-1 | TGCGCCAGCACCTTGAGGACGGGGAACTACGAGCAGTACTTC | CASTLRTGNYEQYF
TRBD2 | TRBJ2-1 | many | TRBV2 | TGTGCCAGCAGCCCCCTAGCGGGGGACTACAATGAGCAGTTCTTC | CASSPLAGDYNEQFF
. | TRBJ2-7 | few | TRBV4-1 | TGCGCCAGCAGCCAAGACTGGTTGTTGGACGAGCAGTACTTC | CASSQDWLLDEQYF
. | TRBJ2-4 | . | TRBV29-1 | TGCAGCGTTGGCCCAGCGCGGGGCAAAAACATTCAGTACTTC | CSVGPARGKNIQYF
. | TRBJ2-7 | few | TRBV7-9 | TGTGCCAGCAGCTCCTCCTTCGGGTCCTACGAGCAGTACTTC | CASSSSFGSYEQYF
. | TRBJ2-1 | few | TRBV2 | TGTGCCAGCACTTCTGGCGGAGACAAAAATGAGCAGTTCTTC | CASTSGGDKNEQFF
. | TRBJ2-3 | many | TRBV27 | TGTGCCAGCAGTTTATCGGACACAGATACGCAGTATTTT | CASSLSDTDTQYF
TRBD2 | TRBJ2-1 | . | TRBV7-3 | TGTGCCAGCAACTCGACTAGCGGGGCCTACAATGAGCAGTTCTTC | CASNSTSGAYNEQFF
TRBD1 | TRBJ2-7 | few | TRBV24-1 | TGTGCCACCAGTGATAGCTCCGGGACAGGGGTCTACGAGCAGTACTTC | CATSDSSGTGVYEQYF
TRBD2 | TRBJ2-7 | few | TRBV12-3/TRBV12-4 | TGTGCCAGCAGTCGGGGACTAGCGGGAGTGTGGGAGCAGTACTTC | CASSRGLAGVWEQYF
. | TRBJ2-1 | . | TRBV2 | TGTGCCAGCAGAGAAGGGGGGGGACACGGGGTTCGAAAATCCTACAATGAGCAGTTCTTC | CASREGGGHGVRKSYNEQFF
TRBD1 | TRBJ1-5 | . | TRBV6-1 | TGTGCCAGCAGTGAAGACAGGGGGGTTAGTCCCCAGCATTTT | CASSEDRGVSPQHF
. | TRBJ2-1 | . | TRBV5-4 | TGTGCCAGCATAACAAACAATGAGCAGTTCTTC | CASITNNEQFF